This paragraph covers one T cell receptor beta chain sequence. The antigen remains unidentified. This sample was included in a study of cytomegalovirus exposure and HLA in healthy donors. About the study: There were under 130 million unique TCR beta sequences, drawn from approximately 180 million T cells, in an earlier analysis.

Study-level findings and limits: Sequencing probably produced one cluster of sequence variants that were highly shared. Some V segments, including TRBV6-2 and TRBV6-3, were excluded as indistinguishable.

PCR primers comprised 60 Vbeta and 13 Jbeta primers. Clones were sequenced by immunoSEQ multiplex PCR, and TCRdb holds only the in-frame ones, with some missing. The table has 100,000 to 150,000 clones, around 78% seen once; the top ten hold about 1.8%. Unrecorded immune exposures were likely, despite nominal health at sampling. Per germline, CDR1 MNHEY and CDR2 SMNVEV (reference sequence). The CDR3 spans 15 residues. Trimming pared 0 bases from V and 2 bases from J, leaving 10 bases between. The sample was PBMCs. The receptor was isolated from a woman aged 45 to 65 in good health and CMV-seronegative. The chain links TRBV27 to TRBJ2-5, with D unclear. In DNA, the CDR3 is TGTGCCAGCAGTTTATCCTCATGGAGACAAGAGACCCAGTACTTC. Translated: CASSLSSWRQETQYF.